A selection of T cell receptor beta chains follows, all from one sample in a study of blood T cell repertoires in COVID-19. Assay: immunoSEQ multiplex PCR; the TCRdb copy retains only in-frame clones and omits some. Of 300,000 or so clones listed, approximately 86% are singletons. The specimen sequenced was peripheral blood. The source of these receptors is a woman aged 45-65 years with active or convalescent COVID-19. Each CDR3 is given with its conserved first and last residue. A D gene is named only where the DNA matches it firmly. Some rows have no size entry. The others give once, few or many, or a class for an expanded clone.

NA	TRBJ2-7	TRBV7-8	NA	TGTGCCAGCAGCCCATCTAGCGCCGGGACCTACGAGCAGTACTTC	CASSPSSAGTYEQYF
TRBD1	TRBJ1-2	TRBV2	NA	TGTGCCAGCAGCTCCAGGACAGGGGAGGACTATGGCTACACCTTC	CASSSRTGEDYGYTF
TRBD1	TRBJ1-2	TRBV7-2	NA	TGTGCCAGCAGCTCAGGACAGGGGGTTAACTACACCTTC	CASSSGQGVNYTF
TRBD1	TRBJ1-5	TRBV11-2	NA	TGTGCCAGCAGCATCCAGACAGGGCACCAGCCCCAGCATTTT	CASSIQTGHQPQHF
NA	TRBJ1-2	TRBV9	NA	TGTGCCAGCAGCGTAGCGGGGGGTGGCTACACCTTC	CASSVAGGGYTF
TRBD2	TRBJ2-3	TRBV7-7	NA	TGTGCCAGCAGTTACTGGACTAGCCTTTCGTTGTCGCAGGCAGATACGCAGTATTTT	CASSYWTSLSLSQADTQYF
TRBD1	TRBJ2-4	TRBV18	few	TGTGCCAGCTCACCCACCGGACAGGGGGCGCGGGGGGAAAACATTCAGTACTTC	CASSPTGQGARGENIQYF
NA	TRBJ1-1	TRBV28	NA	TGTGCCAGCAGTGACGGGGTTGAAGCTTTCTTT	CASSDGVEAFF
TRBD1	TRBJ1-1	TRBV6-1	NA	TGTGCCAGCAGTGACGGGACAGGGGAGGCGAACACTGAAGCTTTCTTT	CASSDGTGEANTEAFF
NA	TRBJ2-2	TRBV11-2	NA	TGTGCCAGCAGCTTAGAAAAGCGCCCGAACACCGGGGAGCTGTTTTTT	CASSLEKRPNTGELFF
NA	TRBJ2-4	TRBV24-1	once	TGTGCCACCAGTGAGGGGGGAAAGGCCAAAAACATTCAGTACTTC	CATSEGGKAKNIQYF
NA	TRBJ1-1	TRBV6-5	NA	TGTGCCAGCAGTTACTCACGAGAAAAAGCTTTCTTT	CASSYSREKAFF
TRBD2	TRBJ2-3	TRBV5-1	NA	TGCGCCAGCAGCTCACGGACTAGCGGGAGGTTGGCAGATACGCAGTATTTT	CASSSRTSGRLADTQYF
NA	TRBJ1-6	TRBV9	NA	TGTGCCAGCAGCGTTTTGGGGGGGAATTCACCCCTCCACTTT	CASSVLGGNSPLHF
NA	TRBJ2-5	TRBV19	NA	TGTGCCAGTAGTAACGGGGAGACCCAGTACTTC	CASSNGETQYF
NA	TRBJ1-1	TRBV11-2	NA	TGTGCCAGCAGCATCGAGGTTAACACTGAAGCTTTCTTT	CASSIEVNTEAFF
TRBD2	TRBJ2-7	TRBV3-1/TRBV3-2	NA	TGTGCCAGCAGCCACCCAGCGGGAGAAAAAGGCGAGCAGTACTTC	CASSHPAGEKGEQYF
NA	TRBJ2-7	TRBV5-1	NA	TGCGCCAGCAGCTTGGGGAGGGAGTACGACGAGCAGTACTTC	CASSLGREYDEQYF
NA	TRBJ1-1	TRBV28	NA	TGTGCCAGCAGTTTGCCCATGATCGGGGGGGCAGGTGAAGCTTTCTTT	CASSLPMIGGAGEAFF
TRBD2	TRBJ2-5	TRBV7-3	NA	TGTGCCAGCAGCTTAAACGGGGGGGTTCAAGAGACCCAGTACTTC	CASSLNGGVQETQYF
NA	TRBJ2-1	TRBV20-1	NA	TGCAGTGCTAGTGAGGCTAGCATTTACAATGAGCAGTTCTTC	CSASEASIYNEQFF
TRBD1	TRBJ1-4	TRBV7-8	NA	TGTGCCAGCAGCCAAGGACAGGGAGGGTTGCGGTTTTTT	CASSQGQGGLRFF
NA	TRBJ1-2	TRBV6-4	once	TGTGCCAGCAGTGACTCGGGGGGAAAGAAATGGTATGGCTACACCTTC	CASSDSGGKKWYGYTF
NA	TRBJ1-1	TRBV27	NA	TGTGCCAGCGGACCCGGACAGCTGAACACTGAAGCTTTCTTT	CASGPGQLNTEAFF
NA	TRBJ1-1	TRBV6-2/TRBV6-3	NA	TGTGCCAGCAGTTACGGGCTGGGACTAGTGATGAACACTGAAGCTTTCTTT	CASSYGLGLVMNTEAFF
TRBD1	TRBJ1-5	TRBV18	NA	TGTGCCAGCTCACCGGGACAGGGTCAGCCCCAGCATTTT	CASSPGQGQPQHF
TRBD2	TRBJ2-7	TRBV25-1	NA	TGTGCCAGCAGTGTGAATAGCGGGAGGGCCAAAGAGCAGTACTTC	CASSVNSGRAKEQYF